A single sample gave rise to the 5 T cell receptor beta chains below, sequenced in a study of tumor-infiltrating lymphocytes in primary liver carcinoma (TCRdb year 2017). Without any cell sorting, total RNA and DNA were extracted together from around 20-30 mg of bulk tissue using the AllPrep DNA/RNA mini kit. The instrument given in TCRdb is Illumina HiSeq 2500. TCRbeta-specific cDNA was reverse-transcribed from roughly 500 ng total RNA using a constant-region primer and ProtoScript II reverse transcriptase. Construction of the TCRbeta libraries relied on three nested rounds of multiplex PCR, following a slightly modified ARM-PCR procedure. Multiplex TRBV1-TRBV30 forward primers and a Cbeta reverse primer were used in the first two PCR rounds, each of which was run for around 10 cycles. Through fastp at Q25 and MiXCR, TCRdb rebuilt clones from the public reads, retaining in-frame beta chains. Rows with one shared CDR3 protein collapse into an entry with the most common genes and DNA. The sample table holds about 41,000 distinct CDR3 sequences, of which around 72% were seen once. The top ten clonotypes cover over 15% of the sample.

Sequencing input: liver tumor tissue from sampling region 2. The sample's cell subset or site label, decoded: tumor region T2, inferior pole. All receptors derive from a man aged 40-49 years with primary liver carcinoma and hepatitis B virus infection.

The chain carries TRBV12-3 or TRBV12-4 and TRBJ2-7; the D gene could be TRBD1 or TRBD2 (5 bases each). Trimming took 8 bases from V and 4 from J, leaving 18 bases between them. CDR3 size: 14 residues. CDR3 bases: TGTGCCAGCGGTCCCCGGGGCGGACCATACGAGCAGTACTTC. Protein product: CASGPRGGPYEQYF.

Comments on this clonotype: This clone may be a read error of a much larger clone one base away. V and J are TRBV28 and TRBJ1-2; 7 bases line up with TRBD1. The V gene end was trimmed by 8 bases and the J gene end by 6 bases; junction bases not matched to a gene: 9. Germline V gene sequence: CDR1 MDHEN, CDR2 SYDVKM. The CDR3 runs to 13 residues. CDR3: CASGPAGQHGYTF. CDR3 sequence (DNA): TGTGCCAGCGGCCCGGCGGGACAGCATGGCTACACCTTC.

On this clonotype itself: One end of the junction is discordant with germline, which a read error may explain. The V call is TRBV28, the J call TRBJ1-3; 9 bases map to TRBD1. CDR3 length: 16 residues. Looked up from germline, CDR1 is MDHEN and CDR2 is SYDVKM. CDR3 sequence (DNA): TGTGCCGGCAGTTTAATGGGACAGGGCTCTGGAAACAACATATATTTT. Protein sequence: CAGSLMGQGSGNNIYF.

As regards this clonotype: Germline is not matched at one junction end, which may reflect a read error. The chain employs TRBV29-1 and TRBJ1-5; D might be TRBD1 (6 bases). The CDR3 consists of 13 residues. Germline-derived CDR1 and CDR2 are SQVTM and ANQGSEA. In DNA form, the CDR3 reads TGCGGCGTTGTCGGACAGATCAATCAGCCTCAGCTTTTT. Protein product: CGVVGQINQPQLF.

A word on this clonotype: The CDR3 carries no conserved terminal phenylalanine or tryptophan, so it likely arises from a read error. The rearrangement joins TRBV11-2 to TRBJ2-7; D is perhaps TRBD1 or TRBD2 (6 bases each). The CDR3 sequence is 12 residues long. Germline V gene sequence: CDR1 SGHAT, CDR2 FQNNGV. CDR3 nucleotides: TGTGCCCGCAGTCCCGGGGGCTATGAGCAGTACTCC. Residues: CARSPGGYEQYS.